These 29 T cell receptor beta chains originate from one sample sequenced in a study of cytomegalovirus exposure and HLA in healthy donors. PCR primers comprised 60 Vbeta and 13 Jbeta primers. Some clones are missing from TCRdb's copy, which holds only in-frame ones; the method was immunoSEQ multiplex PCR. Found here are some 99,000 clones, approximately 71% of them singletons; the top ten hold around 7.7%. Sample: PBMCs. The receptors shown here come from a man aged 40-50 years in good health and CMV-seronegative.

This CDR3 is CASERGAYEQYF. The DNA of the CDR3 is TGTGCCAGCGAGCGGGGGGCCTACGAGCAGTACTTC. The rearrangement links TRBV6-1 to TRBJ2-7; 9 bases line up with TRBD2. CDR3 length: 12 residues. J gave up 2 bases and V 8 bases, and 1 base lay outside the gene matches. Germline V lookup: CDR1 MNHNS, CDR2 SASEGT.

V gene TRBV4-1 combines with J gene TRBJ1-6, with 11 positions matching TRBD1. From germline, CDR1 is MGHRA and CDR2 YSYEKL. The CDR3 sequence is 18 residues long. Unmatched junction bases numbered 9, after V lost 0 bases and J lost 8 bases. In nucleotides, the CDR3 is TGCGCCAGCAGCCAAGAAGCGGGCCCGGGACAGGGGGATTCACCCCTCCACTTT. Its translation is CASSQEAGPGQGDSPLHF.

This clone was detected only a few times. The V and J genes are TRBV12-5 and TRBJ2-3; 7 bases are shared with TRBD1. Germline CDR1 reads LGHNT; CDR2 reads FRNRAP. The V segment lost 3 bases and the J segment 0 bases; nucleotides outside the gene matches: 6. There are 16 residues in the CDR3. The CDR3 DNA sequence: TGTGCTAGTGGTTTCTTTCGGGACAGAAGCACAGATACGCAGTATTTT. Protein: CASGFFRDRSTDTQYF.

This chain connects TRBV7-6 to TRBJ2-7, with D tentatively TRBD2 (6 bases). The V end was cut by 5 bases, the J end by 2 bases, with 13 bases between. Germline values: CDR1 SGHVS, CDR2 FNYEAQ. The CDR3 has 14 amino acids. The CDR3 DNA follows: TGTGCCAGCAGCGCAGCGGGCGGCACCTACGAGCAGTACTTC. Its protein product is CASSAAGGTYEQYF.

The chain combines TRBV7-3 with TRBJ1-1; tentatively, D is TRBD1 (5 bases). V lost 4 bases, J lost 3 bases, and 15 bases lay in between. Germline V lookup: CDR1 SGHTA, CDR2 FQGTGA. The CDR3 has 15 amino acids. CDR3 region: CASSSKRGGDTEAFF. The CDR3 nucleotides are TGTGCCAGCAGCTCTAAGAGGGGAGGGGACACTGAAGCTTTCTTT.

This clone appeared once. The chain joins TRBV4-3 to TRBJ1-3; D gene uncertain. V shed 0 bases and J shed 4 bases, with 16 bases lying between them. Germline V gives CDR1 LGHNA, CDR2 YSLEER. CDR3 size: 17 residues. The CDR3 sequence: CASSQDISSAGGNTIYF. The DNA of the CDR3 is TGCGCCAGCAGCCAAGATATCTCAAGCGCGGGGGGAAACACCATATATTTT.

The V call is TRBV28, the J call TRBJ1-2, with no clear D. CDR3 length: 16 amino acids. Between the trimmed V and J ends, which lost 3 bases and 0 bases, there was a span of 14 bases. CDR1 is MDHEN and CDR2 is SYDVKM in the germline V gene. The CDR3 loop is CASSLVRGGANYGYTF. In DNA form, the CDR3 reads TGTGCCAGCAGTTTGGTCCGGGGAGGAGCTAACTATGGCTACACCTTC.

The V and J genes are TRBV7-8 and TRBJ1-2; 11 bases line up with TRBD1. The CDR3 covers 15 residues. J lost 7 bases, V lost 1 base, and 5 bases had no gene match. Germline loops: CDR1 SGHVS, CDR2 FQNEAQ. CDR3 sequence: CASSLGDRGRGGYTF. CDR3 nucleotide sequence: TGTGCCAGCAGCTTAGGGGACAGGGGGAGAGGTGGCTACACCTTC.

This clone was observed a single time. V gene TRBV7-3 combines with J gene TRBJ2-2; the D gene is possibly TRBD2 (6 bases). Germline assignment: CDR1 SGHTA and CDR2 FQGTGA. V dropped 4 bases and J dropped 6 bases, with 12 bases sitting between them. The CDR3 sequence is 14 residues long. The CDR3 loop reads CASSSLALPGELFF. CDR3 DNA sequence: TGTGCCAGCAGCTCCCTAGCGCTTCCCGGGGAGCTGTTTTTT.

The rearrangement uses TRBV4-3 and TRBJ2-2, with no clear D. This CDR3 is built from 18 residues. With 4 bases removed from V and 5 bases from J, the gap between germline ends came to 23 bases. The germline V gene has CDR1 LGHNA and CDR2 YSLEER. The CDR3 bases are TGCGCCAGCAGCCCAAAATCGTCCGGGTTCCATTCGACCGGGGAGCTGTTTTTT. Its protein product is CASSPKSSGFHSTGELFF.

J is TRBJ1-5 and V is TRBV7-2; no clear D. Deletions cut 1 base from V and 3 bases from J, with 4 bases between. This CDR3 comprises 13 residues. CDR1 SGHTA and CDR2 FQGNSA come from the germline V gene. CDR3 sequence: CASSLGPNQPQHF. The CDR3 bases are TGTGCCAGCAGCTTAGGGCCCAATCAGCCCCAGCATTTT.

This clone was detected only a few times. The chain recombines TRBV19 with TRBJ1-5; D might be TRBD1 (5 bases). Germline CDR1 reads LNHDA; CDR2 reads SQIVND (reference sequence). Trimming cost V 3 bases and J 7 bases, with 13 bases left between them. CDR3 length equals 14 residues. The CDR3 DNA sequence: TGTGCCAGTAGTATCCCACCGGGGGTGCAGCCCCAGCATTTT. Translating it yields CASSIPPGVQPQHF.

The V and J genes are TRBV12-5 and TRBJ1-5; 8 bases fit TRBD1. Per germline, CDR1 LGHNT and CDR2 FRNRAP. With V trimmed by 0 bases and J by 0 bases, 7 bases remained unmatched. This CDR3 comprises 18 residues. The CDR3: CASGLVGRGLISNQPQHF. The CDR3 coding sequence is TGTGCTAGTGGTTTGGTAGGCAGGGGGCTTATTAGCAATCAGCCCCAGCATTTT.

On this clone itself: Other nucleotide sequences from this sample produce the same CDR3. The rearrangement uses TRBV4-2 and TRBJ2-7; D might be TRBD1 (5 bases). The CDR3 totals 12 residues. The germline V gene encodes CDR1 LGHNA and CDR2 YNFKEQ. V was shortened by 4 bases and J by 2 bases, with 6 bases between the two germline ends. The CDR3 DNA reads as TGTGCCAGCAGCCCGGACACCTACGAGCAGTACTTC. Its translation is CASSPDTYEQYF.

The V gene is TRBV7-9, the J gene TRBJ2-1, with TRBD1 as a possible D gene (6 bases). This CDR3 region has 13 residues. CDR1 is SEHNR, CDR2 FQNEAQ, per germline (reference sequence). Trimming removed 5 bases from V and 4 bases from J, with 9 bases in between. The CDR3 nucleotides read TGTGCCAGCAGCCAGGGACATTACAATGAGCAGTTCTTC. It translates to CASSQGHYNEQFF.

This clone occurred once. Here the CDR3 DNA reads TGCGCCAGCAGCGCAGGGGTCGACACTGAAGCTTTCTTT. This translates into CASSAGVDTEAFF. The chain couples TRBV4-3 to TRBJ1-1; D possibly corresponds to TRBD1 (6 bases). The CDR3 is 13 residues long. Germline CDR1 and CDR2: LGHNA and YSLEER. Trimming stripped 5 bases from V and 3 bases from J, with 10 bases between.

This clone was counted only a few times. This rearrangement joins TRBV6-1 to TRBJ2-7; the D is unclear. Trimming pared 10 bases from V and 4 bases from J, leaving 23 bases between. CDR1 and CDR2 from the germline V gene are MNHNS and SASEGT. The CDR3 is 15 residues long. The CDR3 here is CAIFFKQKAAYEQYF. Here the CDR3 DNA reads TGTGCCATTTTTTTCAAGCAGAAGGCGGCATACGAGCAGTACTTC.

This chain connects TRBV10-3 to TRBJ2-7, with TRBD2 matching over 7 bases. CDR1 and CDR2 from the germline V gene are ENHRY and SYGVKD. J lost 5 bases, V lost 0 bases, and 7 bases had no gene match. CDR3 size: 15 residues. The DNA for the CDR3 is TGTGCCATCAGTGAGTCGGCCGGGGGGAGGCACGAGCAGTACTTC. Protein sequence: CAISESAGGRHEQYF.

This chain joins TRBV7-9 and TRBJ1-3, with D hard to call. The germline V gene has CDR1 SEHNR and CDR2 FQNEAQ (reference sequence). This CDR3 is 16 amino acids long. Trimming left V 5 bases short and J 0 bases short, with 14 bases between. The CDR3 protein is CASSTTRELSGNTIYF. The CDR3 DNA reads as TGTGCCAGCAGCACAACCCGGGAACTCTCTGGAAACACCATATATTTT.

V gene TRBV2 combines with J gene TRBJ1-2; 9 bases line up with TRBD1. Looked up from germline, CDR1 is SNHLY and CDR2 is FYNNEI. The ends lost 4 bases at V and 7 bases at J; junction bases unmatched: 13. The CDR3 covers 16 residues. As DNA, the CDR3 is TGTGCCAGCAGTGTTGATCCGGGACAGGGAAGCTCTGGCTACACCTTC. Encoded protein: CASSVDPGQGSSGYTF.

The chain links TRBV5-1 to TRBJ2-3; the D is unclear. CDR1 SGHRS and CDR2 YFSETQ come from the germline V gene. V shed 3 bases and J shed 2 bases, with 10 bases lying between them. CDR3 length: 14 amino acids. This CDR3 is CASSSRHDTDTQYF. The DNA of the CDR3 is TGCGCCAGCAGCTCGCGACACGACACAGATACGCAGTATTTT.

V usage is TRBV19 and J usage is TRBJ1-6; D is uncertain. Trimming took 3 bases from V and 0 from J, leaving 12 bases between them. CDR3 length: 17 residues. CDR1 and CDR2 (germline): LNHDA, SQIVND (reference sequence). The CDR3, as DNA: TGTGCCAGTAGTATGGTCCTCCGGAGCTCCTATAATTCACCCCTCCACTTT. Translation gives CASSMVLRSSYNSPLHF. Using reference TRBV19 and TRBJ1-6 for the parts outside the CDR3, the full variable domain is DGGITQSPKYLFRKEGQNVTLSCEQNLNHDAMYWYRQDPGQGLRLIYYSQIVNDFQKGDIAEGYSVSREKKESFPLTVTSAQKNPTAFYLCASSMVLRSSYNSPLHFGNGTRLTVT.

V and J are TRBV5-5 and TRBJ2-7; 9 bases agree with TRBD1. Germline V gene sequence: CDR1 SGHKS, CDR2 YYEKEE (reference sequence). CDR3 length: 14 residues. The junction had 4 bases not matched to a gene; V was cut back by 2 bases and J by 4 bases. CDR3 coding DNA: TGTGCCAGCAGCTTAGGGACAGGGTTATACGAGCAGTACTTC. Translating it yields CASSLGTGLYEQYF.

This chain uses TRBV7-2 with TRBJ2-2, with TRBD2 matching 8 bases. The CDR3 has 17 amino acids. V shed 11 bases, J shed 5 bases, and the junction held 19 bases outside the gene matches. The V gene's germline CDR1 is SGHTA and CDR2 FQGNSA. In nucleotides, the CDR3 is TGTGCCCTCGAATCGGGGACGGCGGAGCGGGGGACCGGGGAGCTGTTTTTT. It specifies CALESGTAERGTGELFF.

The chain is built from TRBV7-9 and TRBJ2-7, with D uncertain. From germline, CDR1 is SEHNR and CDR2 FQNEAQ (reference sequence). This CDR3 contains 15 residues. Trimming removed 2 bases from V and 3 bases from J, with 14 bases in between. The CDR3 sequence: CASSLKGASRYEQYF. The CDR3 nucleotides read TGTGCCAGCAGCTTAAAAGGAGCGTCCCGCTACGAGCAGTACTTC.

This clone was seen a single time. J is TRBJ2-1 and V is TRBV5-1, with 8 positions matching TRBD2. The ends lost 0 bases at V and 4 bases at J; junction bases unmatched: 6. This CDR3 has 16 amino acids. Germline CDR1 is SGHRS and CDR2 is YFSETQ. The CDR3 coding sequence is TGCGCCAGCAGCTTGGCTCGGGGGGGAAAATACAATGAGCAGTTCTTC. Its translation is CASSLARGGKYNEQFF.

The chain combines TRBV6-5 with TRBJ2-7; D possibly corresponds to TRBD1 (5 bases). Germline CDR1 MNHEY, CDR2 SVGAGI. CDR3 length: 14 amino acids. Trimming left V 0 bases short and J 4 bases short, with 10 bases between. The CDR3, as DNA: TGTGCCAGCAGTTACTCGATTAAGGGGTACGAGCAGTACTTC. Translating it yields CASSYSIKGYEQYF.

The rearrangement joins TRBV6-6 to TRBJ2-7; 10 nucleotides agree with TRBD1. In germline, CDR1 is MNHNY, CDR2 SVGAGI (reference sequence). CDR3 length: 14 amino acids. J lost 5 bases, V lost 5 bases, and 6 bases had no gene match. The CDR3 bases are TGTGCCAGCAGTCCCCGGACAGGGGGGGACGAGCAGTACTTC. As protein: CASSPRTGGDEQYF.

The chain links TRBV13 to TRBJ2-1, with TRBD2 matching 10 bases. Looked up from germline, CDR1 is PRHDT and CDR2 is FYEKMQ (reference sequence). The CDR3 contains 17 residues. The J segment lost 4 bases and the V segment lost 2 bases, leaving 8 bases of the junction unmatched. CDR3 residues: CASSLKGAGGPYNEQFF. The CDR3, as DNA: TGTGCCAGCAGCTTAAAGGGAGCGGGGGGGCCGTACAATGAGCAGTTCTTC.